These 18 T cell receptor beta chains share one sample of origin, sequenced in a study of OX40 agonist ivuxolimab in advanced cancers. Some clones are missing from TCRdb's copy, which holds only in-frame ones; the method was immunoSEQ multiplex PCR. The repertoire consists of around 80,000 clones, with more than 85% occurring once and the leading ten covering about 2.5%. This sample comprised CD4+ or CD8+ T cells sorted from blood, obtained in a trial of the OX40 agonist ivuxolimab. All receptors derive from an adult with an advanced solid tumor such as melanoma, head and neck, liver or kidney cancer.

V gene TRBV6-1 combines with J gene TRBJ1-5; no definite D call. Germline V lookup: CDR1 MNHNS, CDR2 SASEGT. This CDR3 is 17 amino acids long. Trimming cost V 1 base and J 5 bases, with 18 bases left between them. The CDR3 sequence is CASSEGPLGEPHQPQHF. DNA for the CDR3: TGTGCCAGCAGTGAAGGCCCCTTGGGTGAGCCACATCAGCCCCAGCATTTT.

The rearrangement joins TRBV5-1 to TRBJ1-6, with TRBD1 identical over 11 bases. The CDR3 is 14 amino acids. Germline V gene sequence: CDR1 SGHRS, CDR2 YFSETQ. The junction had 1 base not matched to a gene; V was cut back by 4 bases and J by 7 bases. In DNA form, the CDR3 reads TGCGCCAGCAGCCGGGACAGGGGGAATTCACCCCTCCACTTT. Protein: CASSRDRGNSPLHF.

The chain uses TRBV7-2 and TRBJ2-5; TRBD2 agrees at 9 bases. Germline CDR1 is SGHTA and CDR2 is FQGNSA. V lost 4 bases to trimming and J lost 1 base; unmatched junction nucleotides: 4. The CDR3 loop spans 15 amino acids. The CDR3 loop is CASSSPLAGQETQYF. CDR3 bases: TGTGCCAGCAGCTCCCCACTAGCGGGCCAAGAGACCCAGTACTTC.

V gene TRBV5-5 combines with J gene TRBJ2-1; the D is unclear. The length of the CDR3 is 15 residues. Germline CDR1 is SGHKS and CDR2 is YYEKEE (reference sequence). V was trimmed by 3 bases and J by 6 bases, leaving 16 bases between them. The CDR3 spells CASSSRQERSNEQFF. The CDR3 DNA reads as TGTGCCAGCAGCTCCCGGCAGGAGCGTTCCAATGAGCAGTTCTTC.

This chain uses TRBV6-5 with TRBJ1-2, with D maybe TRBD1 (6 bases). Per the germline V gene, CDR1 is MNHEY and CDR2 is SVGAGI. The CDR3 extends over 11 amino acids. Trimming left V 7 bases short and J 8 bases short, with 11 bases between. CDR3 in amino acids: CASKQGGGYTF. The CDR3 region has the DNA TGTGCCAGCAAACAGGGCGGGGGCTACACCTTC.

This clone has at least ten counts. The sample has other DNA sequences that encode this CDR3 too. V usage is TRBV5-6 and J usage is TRBJ2-5; the match to TRBD1 covers 10 bases. The CDR3 spans 15 residues. In germline, CDR1 is SGHDT, CDR2 YYEEEE. Trimming at V came to 0 bases and at J to 1 base, leaving 0 bases not matched to a gene. CDR3 sequence: CASSLGQGAQETQYF. In nucleotides, the CDR3 is TGTGCCAGCAGCTTGGGACAGGGGGCCCAAGAGACCCAGTACTTC. The full variable domain, rest sourced from reference TRBV5-6 and TRBJ2-5, is DAGVTQSPTHLIKTRGQQVTLRCSPKSGHDTVSWYQQALGQGPQFIFQYYEEEERQRGNFPDRFSGHQFPNYSSELNVNALLLGDSALYLCASSLGQGAQETQYFGPGTRLLVL.

This sequence joins TRBV5-1 and TRBJ2-5; D may be TRBD1 (6 bases). V was clipped by 2 bases and J by 4 bases, with 12 bases between them. Germline V lookup: CDR1 SGHRS, CDR2 YFSETQ. This CDR3 is built from 14 residues. DNA for the CDR3: TGCGCCAGCAGCTTCGCAGGGGTGGGAGAGACCCAGTACTTC. This codes for CASSFAGVGETQYF.

This chain connects TRBV7-2 to TRBJ1-4; the D is unclear. This CDR3 spans 14 amino acids. Germline V gives CDR1 SGHTA, CDR2 FQGNSA. Deletions cut 4 bases from V and 0 bases from J, with 6 bases between. CDR3 in DNA: TGTGCCAGCAGCTCCGGGACAACTAATGAAAAACTGTTTTTT. It yields the protein CASSSGTTNEKLFF. The full variable domain, in which reference TRBV7-2 and TRBJ1-4 provide the parts outside the CDR3, is GAGVSQSPSNKVTEKGKDVELRCDPISGHTALYWYRQSLGQGLEFLIYFQGNSAPDKSGLPSDRFSAERTGGSVSTLTIQRTQQEDSAVYLCASSSGTTNEKLFFGSGTQLSVL.

The V call is TRBV6-1, the J call TRBJ1-1, with D maybe TRBD1 (5 bases). The CDR3 runs to 15 residues. The V end was cut by 6 bases, the J end by 3 bases, with 17 bases between. Germline assignment: CDR1 MNHNS and CDR2 SASEGT. The CDR3 region is CASRKGSSGDTEAFF. The CDR3 DNA sequence: TGTGCCAGCAGGAAGGGATCTTCGGGGGACACTGAAGCTTTCTTT.

The V and J genes are TRBV2 and TRBJ2-7, with D tentatively TRBD1 (6 bases). Germline V gene lookup returns CDR1 SNHLY and CDR2 FYNNEI. The V gene lost 8 bases and the J gene lost 6 bases, with 17 bases spanning the gap. CDR3 length equals 13 residues. CDR3 in amino acids: CASRQGTPSEQYV. CDR3 nucleotide sequence: TGTGCCAGCCGGCAGGGGACCCCGTCCGAGCAGTACGTC.

The rearrangement uses TRBV9 and TRBJ2-3; no clear D. CDR1 is SGDLS and CDR2 is YYNGEE in the germline V gene. The CDR3 contains 16 residues. The V end was cut by 4 bases, the J end by 0 bases, with 15 bases between. This chain's CDR3 is CASSPRTAPSTDTQYF. The DNA of the CDR3 is TGTGCCAGCAGCCCACGGACGGCGCCTAGCACAGATACGCAGTATTTT.

CDR3 nucleotide sequence: TGTGCCAGCAGCTTAGATTATTCACCCCTCCACTTT. Translation gives CASSLDYSPLHF. J is TRBJ1-6 and V is TRBV7-2; the D is unclear. CDR3 length: 12 residues. In germline, CDR1 is SGHTA, CDR2 FQGNSA. V gave up 1 base and J gave up 8 bases, with 3 bases separating them. The full variable domain, in which reference TRBV7-2 and TRBJ1-6 provide the parts outside the CDR3, is GAGVSQSPSNKVTEKGKDVELRCDPISGHTALYWYRQSLGQGLEFLIYFQGNSAPDKSGLPSDRFSAERTGGSVSTLTIQRTQQEDSAVYLCASSLDYSPLHFGNGTRLTVT.

This clone was detected only a few times. V usage is TRBV6-1 and J usage is TRBJ1-2; 8 bases align to TRBD1. With 1 base clipped from V and 6 bases from J, the junction kept 4 bases outside the gene matches. The germline CDR1 and CDR2 sequences are MNHNS and SASEGT. The CDR3 contains 14 residues. Here the CDR3 reads CASSEGGTGNGYTF. The CDR3 coding sequence is TGTGCCAGCAGTGAAGGAGGGACAGGTAATGGCTACACCTTC.

The V and J genes are TRBV7-6 and TRBJ2-2; no firm D call. V lost 1 base and J 0 bases, leaving 6 bases between the germline ends. The germline gives CDR1 SGHVS, CDR2 FNYEAQ. The CDR3 is 15 residues long. CDR3 in DNA: TGTGCCAGCAGCTTAGTGGCAGCGAACACCGGGGAGCTGTTTTTT. The encoded protein is CASSLVAANTGELFF.

There are a few counts of this clone. The chain recombines TRBV28 with TRBJ1-1; no reliable D call. Germline lookup yields CDR1 MDHEN and CDR2 SYDVKM. CDR3 length equals 15 residues. Deletions cut 5 bases from V and 1 base from J, with 14 bases between. CDR3 in amino acids: CASSPRWQPNTEAFF. CDR3 nucleotide sequence: TGTGCCAGCAGTCCCCGGTGGCAGCCGAACACTGAAGCTTTCTTT. Using reference TRBV28 and TRBJ1-1 for the parts outside the CDR3, the full variable domain is DVKVTQSSRYLVKRTGEKVFLECVQDMDHENMFWYRQDPGLGLRLIYFSYDVKMKEKGDIPEGYSVSREKKERFSLILESASTNQTSMYLCASSPRWQPNTEAFFGQGTRLTVV.

The gene calls are TRBV6-5 and TRBJ1-3, with a weak D call TRBD1 (6 bases). This CDR3 is built from 14 residues. V lost 6 bases and J 8 bases, leaving 17 bases between the germline ends. The germline CDR1 and CDR2 sequences are MNHEY and SVGAGI. The CDR3 DNA is TGTGCCAGCAGGCTTACAGGGATTGACTACACCATATATTTT. Translation: CASRLTGIDYTIYF.

The CDR3: CASSGEERNTIYF. The CDR3 bases are TGTGCCAGCAGCGGAGAGGAACGAAACACCATATATTTT. This chain joins TRBV7-9 and TRBJ1-3, with D hard to call. The germline V gene has CDR1 SEHNR and CDR2 FQNEAQ (reference sequence). V lost 5 bases and J lost 5, with 10 bases in between. The CDR3 is 13 residues long. Filled out from reference TRBV7-9 and TRBJ1-3, the complete variable domain reads DTGVSQNPRHKITKRGQNVTFRCDPISEHNRLYWYRQTLGQGPEFLTYFQNEAQLEKSRLLSDRFSAERPKGSFSTLEIQRTEQGDSAMYLCASSGEERNTIYFGEGSWLTVV.

The CDR3 sequence: CASSEAGLDYEQFF. As DNA, the CDR3 is TGTGCCAGCAGTGAAGCAGGACTAGACTATGAGCAGTTCTTC. This chain connects TRBV6-1 to TRBJ2-1; 7 nucleotides line up with TRBD2. Germline CDR1 and CDR2: MNHNS and SASEGT. J lost 8 bases, V lost 0 bases, and 4 bases had no gene match. CDR3 size: 14 residues.